This record concerns one T cell receptor (beta chain) sequence. Its antigen remains unknown. This record belongs to a study of identical twins. Unmatched junction bases numbered 1, after V lost 5 bases and J lost 7 bases. Germline V lookup: CDR1 SGHAT, CDR2 FQNNGV. The CDR3 extends over 12 amino acids. TCRdb recomputed calls from the 5' RACE reads with MiXCR, one row per CDR3 protein. The sample carries about 200,000 distinct CDR3 sequences, 7.5% recorded once. Regarding the study as a whole: Beta out-of-frame sequences showed weaker excess twin sharing. Insertions ran lower in abundant cord blood beta clonotypes, though not in memory repertoires.

This same sample was also part of a study on yellow fever vaccine responses in identical twins. This second study says: Convergence reportedly seemed to mark part of the twins' vaccine T cell response, with personalization marking the rest.

The sample was memory (CD45RO+) T cells sorted from blood. The TCR originated in a woman aged 18-29 years in good health. The chain has TRBV11-2 and TRBJ2-2; 7 nucleotides agree with TRBD1. The CDR3 nucleotides are TGTGCCAGCAGCAACAGGGGCGGGGAGCTGTTTTTT. Residues: CASSNRGGELFF. Full variable domain (rest looked up from reference TRBV11-2 and TRBJ2-2): EAGVAQSPRYKIIEKRQSVAFWCNPISGHATLYWYQQILGQGPKLLIQFQNNGVVDDSQLPKDRFSAERLKGVDSTLKIQPAKLEDSAVYLCASSNRGGELFFGEGSRLTVL.